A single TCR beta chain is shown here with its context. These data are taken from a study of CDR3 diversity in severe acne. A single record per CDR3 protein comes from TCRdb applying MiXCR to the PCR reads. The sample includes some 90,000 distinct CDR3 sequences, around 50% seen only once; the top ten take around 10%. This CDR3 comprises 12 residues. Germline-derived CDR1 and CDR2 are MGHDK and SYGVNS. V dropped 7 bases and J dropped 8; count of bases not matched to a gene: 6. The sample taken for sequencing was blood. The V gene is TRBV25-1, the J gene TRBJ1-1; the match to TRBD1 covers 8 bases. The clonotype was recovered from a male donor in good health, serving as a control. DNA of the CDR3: TGTGCCAGCAACCCGGACAGGGTGGAAGCTTTCTTT. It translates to CASNPDRVEAFF.